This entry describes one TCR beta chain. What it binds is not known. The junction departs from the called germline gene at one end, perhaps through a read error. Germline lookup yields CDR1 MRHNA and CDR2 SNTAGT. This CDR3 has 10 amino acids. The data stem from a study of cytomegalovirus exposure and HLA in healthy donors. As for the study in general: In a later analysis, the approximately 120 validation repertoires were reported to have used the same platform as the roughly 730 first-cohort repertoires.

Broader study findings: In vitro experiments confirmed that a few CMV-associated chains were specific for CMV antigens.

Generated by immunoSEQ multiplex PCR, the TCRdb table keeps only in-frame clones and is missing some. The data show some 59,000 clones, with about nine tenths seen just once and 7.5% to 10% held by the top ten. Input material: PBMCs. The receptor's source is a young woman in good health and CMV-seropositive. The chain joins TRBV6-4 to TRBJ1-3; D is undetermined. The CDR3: CASSERADHF. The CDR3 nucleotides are TGTGCCAGCAGTGAGCGGGCGGACCATTTT.